The entry below describes one T cell receptor (beta chain). The target antigen is unknown. CDR1 is SQVTM, CDR2 ANQGSEA, per germline. With 4 bases removed from V and 3 bases from J, the gap between germline ends came to 1 base. The length of the CDR3 is 10 residues. These data are taken from a study of CD8+ T cells in alopecia areata. Looking at the study overall: A 6-month period off drug followed tofacitinib, which lasted 6 to 18 months. Study-wide points: In lesional scalp, particularly from alopecia totalis/universalis, clonality was higher than in normal scalp.

Treatment described: oral pan-JAK inhibitor, 5-10 mg twice daily. Alopecia areata patients provided lesional scalp punch biopsies and peripheral blood. Isolated RNA was reverse transcribed into cDNA used as the sequencing template. Sequencing was performed with immunoSEQ multiplex PCR; in TCRdb, only in-frame clones are kept and a portion is missing. The data hold about 200,000 clones, with just under 65% observed a single time. The V gene is TRBV29-1, the J gene TRBJ2-1; D uncertain. The material was CD4+ T cells sorted from blood, obtained around week 50, from a patient treated with tofacitinib. The sequence derives from a human donor with alopecia areata. The chain's CDR3 is CSVGYNEQFF. CDR3 nucleotide sequence: TGCAGCGTTGGCTACAATGAGCAGTTCTTC.